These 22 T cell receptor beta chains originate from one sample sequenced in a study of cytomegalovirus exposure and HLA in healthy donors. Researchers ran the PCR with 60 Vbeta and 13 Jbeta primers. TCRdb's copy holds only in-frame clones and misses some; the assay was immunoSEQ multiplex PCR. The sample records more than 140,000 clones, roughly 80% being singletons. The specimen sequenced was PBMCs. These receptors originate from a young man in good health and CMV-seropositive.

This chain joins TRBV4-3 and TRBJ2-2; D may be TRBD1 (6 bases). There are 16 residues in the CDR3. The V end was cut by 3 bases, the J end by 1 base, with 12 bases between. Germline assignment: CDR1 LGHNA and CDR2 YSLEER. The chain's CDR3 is CASSHFRDKNTGELFF. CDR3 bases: TGCGCCAGCAGCCATTTCCGGGACAAGAACACCGGGGAGCTGTTTTTT.

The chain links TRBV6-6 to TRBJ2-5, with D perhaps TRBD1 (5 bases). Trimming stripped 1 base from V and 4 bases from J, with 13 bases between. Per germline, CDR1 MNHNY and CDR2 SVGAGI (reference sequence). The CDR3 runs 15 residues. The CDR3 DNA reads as TGTGCCAGCAGTTACTGGCAGGATAGGGGAGAGACCCAGTACTTC. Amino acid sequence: CASSYWQDRGETQYF.

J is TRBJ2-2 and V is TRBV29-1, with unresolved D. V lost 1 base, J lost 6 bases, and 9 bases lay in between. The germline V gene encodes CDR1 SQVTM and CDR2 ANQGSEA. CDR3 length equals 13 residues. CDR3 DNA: TGCAGCGTTGAAGTGTGGGCAGCCGGGGAGCTGTTTTTT. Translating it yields CSVEVWAAGELFF.

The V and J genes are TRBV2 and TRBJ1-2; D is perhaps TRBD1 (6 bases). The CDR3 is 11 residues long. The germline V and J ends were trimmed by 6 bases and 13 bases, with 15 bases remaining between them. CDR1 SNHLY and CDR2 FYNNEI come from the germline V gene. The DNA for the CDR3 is TGTGCCAGCAGCCAAAACAGGGCTCCCACCTTC. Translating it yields CASSQNRAPTF.

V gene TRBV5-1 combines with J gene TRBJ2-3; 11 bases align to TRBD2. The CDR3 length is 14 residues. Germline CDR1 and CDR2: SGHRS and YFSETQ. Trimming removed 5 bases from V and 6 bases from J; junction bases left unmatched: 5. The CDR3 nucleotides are TGCGCCAGCAGTAGCGGGGGGGTGGGCGATACGCAGTATTTT. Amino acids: CASSSGGVGDTQYF.

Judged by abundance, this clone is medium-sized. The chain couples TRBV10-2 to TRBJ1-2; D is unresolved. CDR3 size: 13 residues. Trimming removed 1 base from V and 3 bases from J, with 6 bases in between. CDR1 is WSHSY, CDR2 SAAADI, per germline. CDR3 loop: CASSELVDYGYTF. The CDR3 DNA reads TGCGCCAGCAGTGAGTTGGTAGACTATGGCTACACCTTC.

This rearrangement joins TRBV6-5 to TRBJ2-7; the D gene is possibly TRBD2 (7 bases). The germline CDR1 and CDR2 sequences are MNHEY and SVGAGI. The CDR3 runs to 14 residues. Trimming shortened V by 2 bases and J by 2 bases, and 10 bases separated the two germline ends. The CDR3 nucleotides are TGTGCCAGCAGTTACGGGGAGGGGGCCTACGAGCAGTACTTC. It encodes CASSYGEGAYEQYF.

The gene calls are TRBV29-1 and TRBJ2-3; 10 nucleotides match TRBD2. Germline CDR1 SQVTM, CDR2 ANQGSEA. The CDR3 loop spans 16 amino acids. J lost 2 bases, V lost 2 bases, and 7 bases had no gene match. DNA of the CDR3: TGCAGCGTTGAATACCCTAGCGGGGGACTCACAGATACGCAGTATTTT. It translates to CSVEYPSGGLTDTQYF.

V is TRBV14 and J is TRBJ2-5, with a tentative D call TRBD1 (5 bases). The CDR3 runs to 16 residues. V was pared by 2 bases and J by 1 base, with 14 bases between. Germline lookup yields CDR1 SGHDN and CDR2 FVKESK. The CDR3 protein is CASSQPAGWGQETQYF. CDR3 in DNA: TGTGCCAGCAGCCAACCCGCAGGGTGGGGCCAAGAGACCCAGTACTTC.

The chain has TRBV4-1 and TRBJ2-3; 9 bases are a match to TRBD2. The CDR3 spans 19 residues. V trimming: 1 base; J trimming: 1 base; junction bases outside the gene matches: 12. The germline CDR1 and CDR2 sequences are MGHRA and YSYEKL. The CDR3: CASSQGASGVIYRTDTQYF. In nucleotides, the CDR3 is TGCGCCAGCAGCCAAGGGGCTAGCGGGGTTATCTATCGCACAGATACGCAGTATTTT.

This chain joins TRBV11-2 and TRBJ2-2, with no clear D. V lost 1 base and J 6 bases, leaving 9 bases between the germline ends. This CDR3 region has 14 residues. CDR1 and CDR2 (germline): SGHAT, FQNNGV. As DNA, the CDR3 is TGTGCCAGCAGCTTAGGTTTCTTCGCCGGGGAGCTGTTTTTT. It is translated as CASSLGFFAGELFF.

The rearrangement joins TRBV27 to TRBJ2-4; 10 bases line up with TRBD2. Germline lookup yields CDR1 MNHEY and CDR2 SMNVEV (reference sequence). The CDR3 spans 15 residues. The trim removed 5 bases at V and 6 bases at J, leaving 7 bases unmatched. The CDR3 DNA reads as TGTGCCAGCAGTCCCCAGCGGGGGGGCGGAAACATTCAGTACTTC. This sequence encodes CASSPQRGGGNIQYF.

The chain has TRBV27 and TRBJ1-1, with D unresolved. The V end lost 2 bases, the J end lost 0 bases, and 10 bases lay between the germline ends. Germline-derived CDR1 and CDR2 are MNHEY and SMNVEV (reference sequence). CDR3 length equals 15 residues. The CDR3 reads CASSLEGRLNTEAFF. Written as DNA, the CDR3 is TGTGCCAGCAGTTTAGAGGGCAGACTGAACACTGAAGCTTTCTTT.

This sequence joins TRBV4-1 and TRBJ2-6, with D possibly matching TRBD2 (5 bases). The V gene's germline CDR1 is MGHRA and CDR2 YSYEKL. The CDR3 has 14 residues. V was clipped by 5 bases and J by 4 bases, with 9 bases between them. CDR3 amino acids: CASSDLAGANVLTF. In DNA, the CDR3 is TGCGCCAGCAGCGACCTAGCAGGGGCCAACGTCCTGACTTTC.

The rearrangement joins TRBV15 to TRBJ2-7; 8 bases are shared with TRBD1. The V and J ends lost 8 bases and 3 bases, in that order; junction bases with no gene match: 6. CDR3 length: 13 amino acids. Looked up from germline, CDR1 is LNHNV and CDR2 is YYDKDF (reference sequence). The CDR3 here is CATELTGGYEQYF. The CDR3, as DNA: TGTGCCACCGAACTTACAGGGGGCTACGAGCAGTACTTC.

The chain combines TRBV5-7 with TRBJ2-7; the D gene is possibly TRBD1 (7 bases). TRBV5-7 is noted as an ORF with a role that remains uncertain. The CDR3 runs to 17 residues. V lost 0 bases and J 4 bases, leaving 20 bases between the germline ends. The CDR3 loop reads CASSLAYRGGPGYEQYF. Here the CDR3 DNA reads TGTGCCAGCAGCTTGGCCTACAGGGGAGGCCCGGGGTACGAGCAGTACTTC.

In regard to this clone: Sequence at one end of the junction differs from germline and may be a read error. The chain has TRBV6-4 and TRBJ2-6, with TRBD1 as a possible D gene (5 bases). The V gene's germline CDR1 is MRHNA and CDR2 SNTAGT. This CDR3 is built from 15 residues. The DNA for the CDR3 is TGTGCCAGAAGGCAGCCTTCCTCTGGGGCCAACGGCCTGACTTTC. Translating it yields CARRQPSSGANGLTF.

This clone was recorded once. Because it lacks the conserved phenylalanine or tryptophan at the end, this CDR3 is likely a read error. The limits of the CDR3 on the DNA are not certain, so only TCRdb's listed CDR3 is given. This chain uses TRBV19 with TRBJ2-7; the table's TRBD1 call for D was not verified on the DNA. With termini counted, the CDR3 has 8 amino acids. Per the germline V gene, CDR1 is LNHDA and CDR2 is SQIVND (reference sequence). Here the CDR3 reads CAGSSGDL.

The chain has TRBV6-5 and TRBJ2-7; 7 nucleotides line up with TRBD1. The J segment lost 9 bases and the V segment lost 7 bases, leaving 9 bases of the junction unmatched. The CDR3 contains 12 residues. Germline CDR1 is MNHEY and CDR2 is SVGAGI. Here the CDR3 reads CASIDRVGGQYF. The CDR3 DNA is TGTGCCAGCATCGACAGGGTTGGTGGGCAGTACTTC.

CDR3 DNA sequence: TGTGCCAGCAGCACATTTCAGGGCCTTTCCCCCGAGCAGTACTTC. This sequence encodes CASSTFQGLSPEQYF. V usage is TRBV7-9 and J usage is TRBJ2-7; a possible D gene is TRBD1 (5 bases). V dropped 5 bases and J dropped 6 bases, with 20 bases sitting between them. In germline, CDR1 is SEHNR, CDR2 FQNEAQ (reference sequence). The CDR3 covers 15 residues.

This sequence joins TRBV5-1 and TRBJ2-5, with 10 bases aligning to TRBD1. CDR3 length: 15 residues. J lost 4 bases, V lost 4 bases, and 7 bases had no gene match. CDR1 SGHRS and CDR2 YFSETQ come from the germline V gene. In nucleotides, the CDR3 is TGCGCCAGCAGCCCCGGGACAGGGGTGTCAGAGACCCAGTACTTC. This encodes CASSPGTGVSETQYF.

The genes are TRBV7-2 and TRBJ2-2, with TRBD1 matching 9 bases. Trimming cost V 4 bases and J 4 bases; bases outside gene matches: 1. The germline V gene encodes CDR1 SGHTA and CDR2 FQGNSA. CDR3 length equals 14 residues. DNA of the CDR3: TGTGCCAGCAGCTGGGGACAGGGCACCGGGGAGCTGTTTTTT. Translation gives CASSWGQGTGELFF.